Presented here are 18 T cell receptor beta chains from one specimen sequenced in a study of T cells expressing NK-cell markers. After re-calling the 5' RACE reads, TCRdb lists one entry per CDR3 protein, DNA absent. The sample spans about 260,000 distinct CDR3 sequences; the ten largest clones claim about 4%. Sample: blood T cells: a sorted CD56 or NKG2C T cell subset, CD4+ or CD8+ T cells, or bulk PBMC T cells (not recorded which). The receptors shown here come from a woman aged 18 to 75 in good health.

The J gene is TRBJ2-3, the V gene TRBV4-3; lacking DNA, the TRBD1 call made by TCRdb goes unchecked. This CDR3 contains 15 residues. Germline values: CDR1 LGHNA, CDR2 YSLEER. CDR3 amino acids: CASSGRDRGQDTQYF.

The V and J genes are TRBV5-1 and TRBJ2-2; checking the TCRdb D call of TRBD1 is not possible without DNA. CDR1 and CDR2 from the germline V gene are SGHRS and YFSETQ. This CDR3 has 15 amino acids. CDR3 sequence reads: CASSLGQGPTGELFF.

The gene calls are TRBV29-1 and TRBJ2-1. The germline V gene has CDR1 SQVTM and CDR2 ANQGSEA. The CDR3 is 11 residues long. The CDR3 here is CSLESYNEQFF.

The CDR3 loop is CASSTRRRGGREGDTQYF. This sequence joins TRBV28 and TRBJ2-3; without DNA, the TCRdb call of TRBD2 cannot be checked. CDR1 is MDHEN, CDR2 SYDVKM, per germline. The CDR3 sequence is 18 residues long.

The chain employs TRBV12-3 or TRBV12-4 and TRBJ2-1; without DNA, the TCRdb call of TRBD1 cannot be checked. The length of the CDR3 is 15 residues. CDR3 region: CASSLPTGFPDEQFF.

The CDR3 reads CASSLRLAGGPSTDTQYF. The V gene is TRBV7-2, the J gene TRBJ2-3; TCRdb designates TRBD2, a call that cannot be tested without DNA. The length of the CDR3 is 18 residues. Germline values: CDR1 SGHTA, CDR2 FQGNSA. The variable domain in full, completed from reference TRBV7-2 and TRBJ2-3, reads GAGVSQSPSNKVTEKGKDVELRCDPISGHTALYWYRQSLGQGLEFLIYFQGNSAPDKSGLPSDRFSAERTGGSVSTLTIQRTQQEDSAVYLCASSLRLAGGPSTDTQYFGPGTRLTVL.

The chain has TRBV4-2 and TRBJ2-3; checking the TCRdb D call of TRBD1 is not possible without DNA. The CDR3 has 14 residues. Germline CDR1 and CDR2: LGHNA and YNFKEQ. Here the CDR3 reads CASSQGSLADTQYF.

The chain has TRBV29-1 and TRBJ2-2; the D call of TRBD2 rests on TCRdb alone, since no DNA is present to check it. Germline V CDR1 and CDR2: SQVTM, ANQGSEA. The CDR3 contains 13 residues. This CDR3 is CSGGTLNTGELFF.

This chain connects TRBV14 to TRBJ2-3; TCRdb's D gene call, TRBD2, goes unchecked for lack of DNA. Germline V CDR1 and CDR2: SGHDN, FVKESK. There are 16 residues in the CDR3. CDR3 loop: CASSQGDYSVTDTQYF.

The rearrangement uses TRBV12-3 or TRBV12-4 and TRBJ1-5. The CDR3 totals 15 residues. The CDR3 loop is CASSLRRDSNQPQHF.

The chain joins TRBV7-2 to TRBJ2-3; TCRdb indicates TRBD2, and absent DNA this call remains unverified. CDR1 SGHTA and CDR2 FQGNSA come from the germline V gene. There are 17 residues in the CDR3. Here the CDR3 reads CASSFEGLAGGTDTQYF.

The V gene is TRBV28, the J gene TRBJ1-4; there is no DNA to check the TCRdb D call of TRBD1. The CDR3 has 14 residues. Germline V CDR1 and CDR2: MDHEN, SYDVKM. CDR3 region: CASGRDSPNEKLFF.

The chain links TRBV2 to TRBJ2-5. The CDR3 is made up of 15 amino acids. Germline V gene lookup returns CDR1 SNHLY and CDR2 FYNNEI. CDR3 residues: CASSVSFLLQETQYF.

J is TRBJ1-3 and V is TRBV5-1; the D call from TCRdb, TRBD1, cannot be confirmed without DNA. CDR3 length: 15 amino acids. Germline lookup yields CDR1 SGHRS and CDR2 YFSETQ. CDR3 sequence reads: CASSEFGASGNTIYF.

This chain connects TRBV11-2 to TRBJ1-3. Germline-derived CDR1 and CDR2 are SGHAT and FQNNGV. The CDR3 length is 11 residues. CDR3 region: CASGARNTIYF.

The chain employs TRBV15 and TRBJ1-2; TCRdb proposes TRBD1, but this gene call is untestable without DNA. In germline, CDR1 is LNHNV, CDR2 YYDKDF (reference sequence). The CDR3 is made up of 15 amino acids. CDR3 protein: CATSREGGGNYGYTF.

The genes are TRBV21-1 and TRBJ2-1; there is no DNA to check the TCRdb D call of TRBD1. TRBV21-1 is a listed pseudogene. The CDR3 is 15 residues long. The CDR3: CASSHRDRAFNEQFF.

V gene TRBV6-6 combines with J gene TRBJ2-6. From germline, CDR1 is MNHNY and CDR2 SVGAGI (reference sequence). The CDR3 covers 12 residues. CDR3: CASLTGANVLTF.